Following are 27 T cell receptor beta chains from one sample sequenced in a study of T cell changes during pregnancy in multiple sclerosis. Data came from immunoSEQ multiplex PCR; TCRdb stores just in-frame clones and leaves some out. The sample lists under 50,000 clones, 75% to 90% occurring once. Specimen: peripheral blood, collected in the first trimester of pregnancy. These receptors were taken from a female donor in good health, enrolled as a control in a pregnancy study.

V usage is TRBV7-2 and J usage is TRBJ2-1; 9 bases fit TRBD2. The CDR3 is made up of 14 amino acids. V lost 0 bases, J lost 9 bases, and 3 bases stayed unmatched. Germline V CDR1 and CDR2: SGHTA, FQGNSA. The CDR3: CASSLASGRPEQFF. In DNA form, the CDR3 reads TGTGCCAGCAGCTTAGCCAGCGGGAGGCCTGAGCAGTTCTTC.

This clone was counted a single time. The chain recombines TRBV19 with TRBJ1-1; D possibly corresponds to TRBD1 (5 bases). Per germline, CDR1 LNHDA and CDR2 SQIVND (reference sequence). Trimming cost V 7 bases and J 1 base, with 10 bases left between them. This CDR3 has 13 amino acids. In nucleotides, the CDR3 is TGTGCCAGTACTGGACACGAGAACACTGAAGCTTTCTTT. Protein sequence: CASTGHENTEAFF.

This chain connects TRBV19 to TRBJ1-3; D might be TRBD1 (5 bases). Germline CDR1 and CDR2: LNHDA and SQIVND (reference sequence). Deletions cut 6 bases from V and 0 bases from J, with 12 bases between. The CDR3 loop spans 15 amino acids. CDR3 sequence: CASSAGPFSGNTIYF. In DNA form, the CDR3 reads TGTGCCAGTAGCGCGGGGCCCTTCTCTGGAAACACCATATATTTT.

The chain is built from TRBV4-3 and TRBJ2-1, with 11 bases that match TRBD2. The CDR3 is made up of 17 amino acids. V trimming: 0 bases; J trimming: 4 bases; junction bases outside the gene matches: 5. CDR1 is LGHNA, CDR2 YSLEER, per germline. Written as DNA, the CDR3 is TGCGCCAGCAGCCAAGATTGGGGACTAGCGGAGTACAATGAGCAGTTCTTC. Translated: CASSQDWGLAEYNEQFF.

The rearrangement joins TRBV14 to TRBJ2-5; 9 bases map to TRBD1. The CDR3 extends over 14 amino acids. Germline CDR1 and CDR2: SGHDN and FVKESK. V shed 4 bases, J shed 5 bases, and the junction held 5 bases outside the gene matches. CDR3 sequence (DNA): TGTGCCAGCAGCCCCACGGGACAGGGTGAGACCCAGTACTTC. Translating gives CASSPTGQGETQYF.

Here the CDR3 reads CASSLAGRIYNEQFF. The DNA of the CDR3 is TGTGCCAGCAGCTTAGCGGGACGGATTTACAATGAGCAGTTCTTC. The V and J genes are TRBV7-3 and TRBJ2-1; weak D call: TRBD2 (6 bases). In germline, CDR1 is SGHTA, CDR2 FQGTGA. The CDR3 spans 15 residues. Trimming removed 2 bases from V and 4 bases from J, with 12 bases in between.

The V call is TRBV27, the J call TRBJ1-1, with 7 bases fitting TRBD1. Per germline, CDR1 MNHEY and CDR2 SMNVEV (reference sequence). The CDR3 is 13 amino acids. V lost 3 bases, J lost 8 bases, and 6 bases stayed unmatched. CDR3 DNA sequence: TGTGCCAGCAGTTTGGGACAGACGACCGAAGCTTTCTTT. Residues: CASSLGQTTEAFF.

The chain employs TRBV5-6 and TRBJ2-5; D is unresolved. Germline V gene lookup returns CDR1 SGHDT and CDR2 YYEEEE. V lost 2 bases to trimming and J lost 3 bases, with 5 bases between them. The CDR3 loop spans 12 amino acids. The CDR3: CASSLSEETQYF. The CDR3 DNA reads TGTGCCAGCAGCTTATCCGAAGAGACCCAGTACTTC.

This rearrangement joins TRBV6-5 to TRBJ1-2; D is unclear. The CDR3 has 11 residues. V was shortened by 10 bases and J by 0 bases, with 6 bases between the two germline ends. Germline CDR1 is MNHEY and CDR2 is SVGAGI. CDR3 coding DNA: TGTGCCACCTTCGCTAACTATGGCTACACCTTC. Residues: CATFANYGYTF.

The V call is TRBV11-3, the J call TRBJ2-1, with 8 bases matching TRBD1. J was trimmed by 9 bases and V by 0 bases; bases with no gene match: 7. Germline V gives CDR1 SGHNT, CDR2 YENEEA. The CDR3 is 15 amino acids. DNA for the CDR3: TGTGCCAGCAGCTTAGACGGACAGGGATTGAGTGAGCAGTTCTTC. It codes for CASSLDGQGLSEQFF.

The chain carries TRBV9 and TRBJ1-3; D is uncertain. CDR1 and CDR2 from the germline V gene are SGDLS and YYNGEE. The V gene lost 1 base and the J gene lost 0 bases, with 8 bases spanning the gap. There are 15 residues in the CDR3. This CDR3 is CASSVSGVSGNTIYF. The CDR3 coding sequence is TGTGCCAGCAGCGTAAGCGGAGTCTCTGGAAACACCATATATTTT.

V and J are TRBV6-5 and TRBJ1-3; D unresolved. The CDR3 is made up of 14 amino acids. Germline CDR1 MNHEY, CDR2 SVGAGI. Trimming took 6 bases from V and 2 from J, leaving 11 bases between them. The CDR3 sequence is CASRKRETGNTIYF. CDR3 in DNA: TGTGCCAGCAGGAAGAGGGAAACTGGAAACACCATATATTTT.

This clone was found once. V usage is TRBV15 and J usage is TRBJ2-7, with TRBD1 matching over 8 bases. The junction had 8 bases not matched to a gene; V was cut back by 1 base and J by 6 bases. CDR3 size: 15 residues. The germline V gene has CDR1 LNHNV and CDR2 YYDKDF (reference sequence). This chain's CDR3 is CATSRGTGGRGEQYF. The CDR3 DNA sequence: TGTGCCACCAGCAGAGGAACAGGGGGTAGAGGCGAGCAGTACTTC.

The V gene is TRBV28, the J gene TRBJ2-2; D is perhaps TRBD2 (6 bases). Germline V lookup: CDR1 MDHEN, CDR2 SYDVKM. The length of the CDR3 is 15 residues. The V and J ends lost 7 bases and 0 bases respectively, with 12 bases between them. The CDR3 loop reads CASTYGGTNTGELFF. The CDR3 nucleotides read TGTGCCAGCACCTACGGCGGGACGAACACCGGGGAGCTGTTTTTT. The full variable domain, with the rest looked up from reference TRBV28 and TRBJ2-2, is DVKVTQSSRYLVKRTGEKVFLECVQDMDHENMFWYRQDPGLGLRLIYFSYDVKMKEKGDIPEGYSVSREKKERFSLILESASTNQTSMYLCASTYGGTNTGELFFGEGSRLTVL.

The CDR3 bases are TGTGCCAGCAGCTATACAAAGGGGTACGAGCAGTACTTC. Translating gives CASSYTKGYEQYF. V usage is TRBV7-2 and J usage is TRBJ2-7, with D possibly being TRBD1 (5 bases). V lost 4 bases and J 4 bases, leaving 11 bases between the germline ends. CDR3 length: 13 amino acids. Per the germline V gene, CDR1 is SGHTA and CDR2 is FQGNSA.

This rearrangement joins TRBV27 to TRBJ1-2; 7 bases align to TRBD1. The J segment lost 1 base and the V segment lost 1 base, leaving 15 bases of the junction unmatched. The germline V gene has CDR1 MNHEY and CDR2 SMNVEV (reference sequence). The CDR3 is 19 residues long. CDR3: CASSLFSTSTGVINYGYTF. The CDR3 DNA follows: TGTGCCAGCAGTTTATTTAGCACCAGCACAGGGGTGATTAACTATGGCTACACCTTC.

In this sample, this clone turned up a few times. V is TRBV18 and J is TRBJ1-5; D is ambiguous. Germline values: CDR1 KGHSH, CDR2 LQKENI. There are 14 residues in the CDR3. The V end was cut by 2 bases, the J end by 4 bases, with 9 bases between. The CDR3 region is CASSPESRNQPQHF. CDR3 in DNA: TGTGCCAGCTCACCAGAAAGCAGGAATCAGCCCCAGCATTTT.

The gene calls are TRBV4-1 and TRBJ2-1; 12 nucleotides line up with TRBD2. The trim removed 1 base at V and 8 bases at J, leaving 12 bases unmatched. The CDR3 totals 18 residues. CDR1 is MGHRA, CDR2 YSYEKL, per germline. In DNA form, the CDR3 reads TGCGCCAGCAGCCAAGTACTAGCGGGAGGTCAGCTTTCCCATGAGCAGTTCTTC. This codes for CASSQVLAGGQLSHEQFF.

The chain uses TRBV10-3 and TRBJ2-1; 9 positions match TRBD2. Germline trimming cut 10 bases from V and 4 bases from J; bases unmatched to any gene: 11. CDR1 ENHRY and CDR2 SYGVKD come from the germline V gene. CDR3 length: 15 residues. CDR3 nucleotides: TGTGCCACCAAAGACTCTAGCGGGGTGTACAATGAGCAGTTCTTC. This gives the protein CATKDSSGVYNEQFF.

This clone was counted once. The chain joins TRBV27 to TRBJ2-1, with D uncertain. V lost 8 bases, J lost 4 bases, and 15 bases lay in between. This CDR3 is 14 amino acids long. Germline CDR1 and CDR2: MNHEY and SMNVEV (reference sequence). The CDR3 spells CASRSPQQYNEQFF. The CDR3 nucleotides are TGTGCCAGCCGGAGCCCCCAGCAATACAATGAGCAGTTCTTC.

The chain couples TRBV5-1 to TRBJ2-3, with 15 bases aligning to TRBD2. CDR3 size: 17 residues. Germline CDR1 is SGHRS and CDR2 is YFSETQ. V lost 2 bases, J lost 5 bases, and 6 bases stayed unmatched. The CDR3 loop reads CASSLGLAGGQRDTQYF. The CDR3, as DNA: TGCGCCAGCAGCTTAGGACTAGCGGGGGGGCAGCGAGATACGCAGTATTTT.

The chain couples TRBV5-4 to TRBJ2-2; D gene uncertain. This CDR3 is 12 amino acids long. V was clipped by 4 bases and J by 2 bases, with 3 bases between them. CDR1 and CDR2 from the germline V gene are SGHNT and YYREEE (reference sequence). CDR3 nucleotides: TGTGCCAGCAGCCCTAACACCGGGGAGCTGTTTTTT. It yields the protein CASSPNTGELFF.

DNA of the CDR3: TGCGCCAGGATATTTAGACAGGTCCTACTTTCTAACACTGAAGCTTTCTTT. Protein product: CARIFRQVLLSNTEAFF. The chain has TRBV23-1 and TRBJ1-1; TRBD1 is a possible D gene (6 bases). Being an ORF, TRBV23-1 has a function that is uncertain. This CDR3 comprises 17 residues. The ends were cut back, 9 bases at V and 2 bases at J, with 25 bases in the middle.

The J gene is TRBJ2-3, the V gene TRBV6-4; the D is unclear. This CDR3 has 15 residues. The germline V and J ends were trimmed by 1 base and 0 bases, with 8 bases remaining between them. Germline loops: CDR1 MRHNA, CDR2 SNTAGT. The CDR3 spells CASSDYSSSTDTQYF. The CDR3 DNA sequence: TGTGCCAGCAGTGACTACTCGTCTAGCACAGATACGCAGTATTTT.

This clone has just one count. The chain recombines TRBV28 with TRBJ2-7, with TRBD1 matching over 8 bases. This CDR3 is 14 amino acids long. Germline-derived CDR1 and CDR2 are MDHEN and SYDVKM. V gave up 5 bases and J gave up 5 bases; unmatched junction bases: 8. CDR3 bases: TGTGCCAGCAGTATCCCGGGACAGGTCGACGAGCAGTACTTC. This encodes CASSIPGQVDEQYF. Using reference TRBV28 and TRBJ2-7 for the parts outside the CDR3, the full variable domain is DVKVTQSSRYLVKRTGEKVFLECVQDMDHENMFWYRQDPGLGLRLIYFSYDVKMKEKGDIPEGYSVSREKKERFSLILESASTNQTSMYLCASSIPGQVDEQYFGPGTRLTVT.

This sequence joins TRBV7-8 and TRBJ2-3; 8 positions match TRBD2. The CDR3 sequence is 15 residues long. With V trimmed by 3 bases and J by 0 bases, 2 bases remained unmatched. Germline assignment: CDR1 SGHVS and CDR2 FQNEAQ. The CDR3 is CASSLRGASTDTQYF. As DNA, the CDR3 is TGTGCCAGCAGCTTGCGGGGGGCGAGCACAGATACGCAGTATTTT.

V is TRBV5-1 and J is TRBJ2-2; 13 bases line up with TRBD2. CDR3 size: 17 residues. V dropped 4 bases and J dropped 4; count of bases not matched to a gene: 7. Germline CDR1 is SGHRS and CDR2 is YFSETQ. Written as DNA, the CDR3 is TGCGCCAGCAGCGCCAAACTAGCGGGGGGGCTCACCGGGGAGCTGTTTTTT. Translated, it gives CASSAKLAGGLTGELFF.